Listed below are T cell receptor beta chains from one sample, sequenced in a study of CD8+ T cells in alopecia areata. Data came from immunoSEQ multiplex PCR; TCRdb stores just in-frame clones and leaves some out. Found here are approximately 59,000 clones, about 44% of them singletons; the top ten hold approximately 18%. The source was CD8+ T cells sorted from blood, collected at week 0. The receptor source for this set is a human donor with alopecia areata. Each CDR3 is given with its conserved first and last residue. The D gene is left open where the match is weak. Clone sizes are given selectively: once, few, many, or a class where the clone is expanded.

clone_size j_call v_call d_call cdr3_aa cdr3_nt
few TRBJ2-3 TRBV11-2 - CASSYTGINRLRGTDTQYF TGTGCCAGCAGCTACACAGGGATAAACAGACTAAGAGGCACAGATACGCAGTATTTT
- TRBJ2-7 TRBV5-4 TRBD2 CASSLPMGSGGRVEQYF TGTGCCAGCAGCTTGCCCATGGGGTCGGGGGGAAGGGTTGAGCAGTACTTC
- TRBJ2-7 TRBV29-1 TRBD2 CSVGDYTNEQYF TGCAGCGTTGGGGACTACACTAACGAGCAGTACTTC
- TRBJ2-3 TRBV18 - CASSPEGFGTDTQYF TGTGCCAGCTCACCTGAAGGGTTTGGCACAGATACGCAGTATTTT
- TRBJ2-1 TRBV4-1 - CASSRGSEQFF TGCGCCAGCAGCCGGGGGAGTGAGCAGTTCTTC
- TRBJ2-1 TRBV6-1 - CASSEARLAMDEQFF TGTGCCAGCAGTGAAGCGCGCCTAGCGATGGATGAGCAGTTCTTC
- TRBJ2-7 TRBV13 TRBD2 CASSRPSGSSYEQYF TGTGCCAGCAGCCGACCTAGCGGGAGTTCGTACGAGCAGTACTTC
- TRBJ2-5 TRBV9 - CASSPGPKKSPMYQETQYF TGTGCCAGCAGCCCCGGACCGAAAAAGTCCCCCATGTACCAAGAGACCCAGTACTTC
few TRBJ2-2 TRBV6-4 - CASSAGEAGELFF TGTGCCAGCAGTGCGGGCGAGGCCGGGGAGCTGTTTTTT
- TRBJ2-1 TRBV9 TRBD2 CASSVGTSGSIHEQFF TGTGCCAGCAGCGTAGGAACTAGCGGGAGTATCCATGAGCAGTTCTTC
few TRBJ2-4 TRBV29-1 - CSVEPGERTNIQYF TGCAGCGTTGAACCGGGCGAAAGGACAAACATTCAGTACTTC
few TRBJ2-3 TRBV29-1 TRBD2 CSVLSSGRHAAGARTDTQYF TGCAGCGTTTTATCCTCCGGTAGGCATGCAGCGGGAGCGAGAACAGATACGCAGTATTTT
- TRBJ1-2 TRBV4-1 TRBD1 CASTGQGGPYSYGYTF TGCGCCAGCACCGGACAGGGAGGGCCATATAGCTATGGCTACACCTTC
few TRBJ2-6 TRBV27 - CASSRVGFSGANVLTF TGTGCCAGCAGCCGAGTCGGGTTCTCTGGGGCCAACGTCCTGACTTTC
- TRBJ2-3 TRBV2 - CASSLGWGAEADTQYF TGTGCCAGCAGCCTCGGGTGGGGGGCAGAGGCAGATACGCAGTATTTT
few TRBJ2-5 TRBV28 - CASGQSQETQYF TGTGCCAGCGGGCAGAGTCAAGAGACCCAGTACTTC
few TRBJ2-3 TRBV4-1 - CASSQEVSTDTQYF TGCGCCAGCAGCCAAGAAGTGAGCACAGATACGCAGTATTTT
- TRBJ2-5 TRBV6-5 - CASSYSTGGQETQYF TGTGCCAGCAGTTACTCGACTGGGGGCCAAGAGACCCAGTACTTC
- TRBJ2-1 TRBV27 - CASSFSTGNEQFF TGTGCCAGCAGTTTTTCGACCGGGAATGAGCAGTTCTTC
- TRBJ1-5 TRBV4-1 - CASSQGVKTDQPQHF TGCGCCAGCAGCCAAGGGGTCAAGACCGATCAGCCCCAGCATTTT
medium-sized TRBJ1-1 TRBV5-6 - CASSLMDYTEAFF TGTGCCAGCAGCTTGATGGACTACACTGAAGCTTTCTTT
- TRBJ2-5 TRBV7-9 TRBD1 CASSLPRQGGGQETQYF TGTGCCAGCAGCTTACCTCGACAGGGGGGTGGCCAAGAGACCCAGTACTTC
few TRBJ2-4 TRBV7-2 - CASSSNLGAKNIQYF TGTGCCAGCAGCTCCAATCTCGGGGCCAAAAACATTCAGTACTTC
- TRBJ1-1 TRBV27 - CASSPSGLAEAFF TGTGCCAGCAGTCCTTCAGGGTTGGCTGAAGCTTTCTTT
- TRBJ2-7 TRBV18 - CASSPSNHEQYF TGTGCCAGCTCACCGTCAAACCACGAGCAGTACTTC
- TRBJ1-3 TRBV6-1 - CASSDGNSGNTIYF TGTGCCAGCAGTGACGGCAACTCTGGAAACACCATATATTTT
few TRBJ2-7 TRBV29-1 TRBD1 CSVERGQENYEQYF TGCAGCGTGGAACGGGGACAGGAGAACTACGAGCAGTACTTC
- TRBJ2-7 TRBV7-9 - CASSSGESYEQYF TGTGCCAGCAGCTCCGGGGAGAGCTACGAGCAGTACTTC
- TRBJ2-1 TRBV9 TRBD2 CASSPRGDSGSFNEQFF TGTGCCAGCAGCCCCCGAGGGGATAGCGGGAGTTTCAATGAGCAGTTCTTC
- TRBJ2-3 TRBV2 - CATQGDSSTDTQYF TGTGCCACGCAGGGGGACTCTAGCACAGATACGCAGTATTTT
- TRBJ2-5 TRBV29-1 - CSVPAETQYF TGCAGCGTCCCAGCGGAGACCCAGTACTTC
- TRBJ2-2 TRBV29-1 TRBD1 CSVVTGDTGELFF TGCAGCGTTGTTACAGGGGACACCGGGGAGCTGTTTTTT
- TRBJ2-7 TRBV20-1 - CSAIEDYEQYF TGCAGTGCAATTGAGGACTACGAGCAGTACTTC
once TRBJ2-1 TRBV7-9 - CASSLALGVSGNEQFF TGTGCCAGCAGCTTAGCGCTTGGTGTTAGCGGTAATGAGCAGTTCTTC
medium-sized TRBJ2-3 TRBV6-1 TRBD2 CASSETIAGGPEDTQYF TGTGCCAGCAGTGAAACCATAGCGGGAGGGCCCGAAGATACGCAGTATTTT
- TRBJ2-5 TRBV6-5 - CASSYSSRGETQYF TGTGCCAGCAGTTACTCGAGTAGAGGAGAGACCCAGTACTTC
- TRBJ2-3 TRBV7-6 TRBD1 CASSLAGGAFADTQYF TGTGCCAGCAGCTTAGCAGGGGGCGCTTTCGCAGATACGCAGTATTTT
- TRBJ2-7 TRBV30 TRBD1 CASNPGQGYEQYF TGTGCCTCAAACCCGGGACAGGGATACGAGCAGTACTTC
- TRBJ2-1 TRBV27 - CASLSYNEQFF TGTGCCAGCCTGTCCTACAATGAGCAGTTCTTC
once TRBJ2-7 TRBV4-1 TRBD1 CASSHLQGATYEQYF TGCGCCAGCAGCCACCTACAGGGGGCAACCTACGAGCAGTACTTC
- TRBJ1-2 TRBV4-2 - CASSREDYFGYTF TGTGCCAGCAGCCGAGAGGACTACTTTGGCTACACCTTC
- TRBJ2-5 TRBV9 - CASSVEMEETQYF TGTGCCAGCAGCGTAGAAATGGAAGAGACCCAGTACTTC
few TRBJ2-6 TRBV9 - CASSEGSGANVLTF TGTGCCAGCAGCGAAGGGTCTGGGGCCAACGTCCTGACTTTC
- TRBJ2-7 TRBV27 TRBD1 CASSFTTGSHEQYF TGTGCCAGCAGTTTCACGACAGGGTCCCACGAGCAGTACTTC
once TRBJ2-7 TRBV28 TRBD2 CASSWGEGQYF TGTGCCAGCAGTTGGGGGGAGGGGCAGTACTTC
- TRBJ2-2 TRBV9 - CASSVGTGNTGELFF TGTGCCAGCAGCGTAGGTACAGGTAACACCGGGGAGCTGTTTTTT
many TRBJ1-1 TRBV7-6 - CASSLTPGTEAFF TGTGCCAGCAGCTTAACCCCCGGAACTGAAGCTTTCTTT
- TRBJ2-1 TRBV27 - CASSFLGGHNEQFF TGTGCCAGCAGTTTCCTCGGCGGCCACAATGAGCAGTTCTTC
- TRBJ2-2 TRBV19 - CASSFNTGELFF TGTGCCAGTAGTTTCAACACCGGGGAGCTGTTTTTT
- TRBJ2-3 TRBV30 - CAWSVRLALNTDTQYF TGTGCCTGGAGTGTACGGCTAGCGTTGAACACAGATACGCAGTATTTT
- TRBJ2-3 TRBV27 - CASGGSGVGTDTQYF TGTGCCAGCGGGGGATCGGGGGTCGGAACAGATACGCAGTATTTT
- TRBJ1-5 TRBV27 - CASSSRGGQPQHF TGTGCCAGCAGTTCCAGGGGCGGCCAGCCCCAGCATTTT
few TRBJ2-3 TRBV29-1 TRBD2 CSGQVASGSQDTQYF TGCAGCGGCCAAGTTGCTAGCGGGAGTCAAGATACGCAGTATTTT